Listed below are T cell receptor beta chains from one sample, sequenced in a study of T cells in Graves' hyperthyroidism and ophthalmopathy. TCRdb independently ran MiXCR on the multiplex PCR reads; one entry per CDR3 protein. The profile covers about 360,000 distinct CDR3 sequences, with around 14% appearing a single time and 9% to 9.5% taken by the ten largest. Sequenced: blood. The source is a woman aged 18-29 years with Graves' hyperthyroidism. CDR3s include the opening cysteine and the closing phenylalanine or tryptophan. A D gene is named only where the DNA matches it firmly. Size values are once, few and many counts, or a class for expanded clones, and some rows have none.

j_call | clone_size | d_call | v_call | cdr3_nt | cdr3_aa
TRBJ2-1 | many | TRBD1 | TRBV7-9 | TGTGCCAGCAGTACATTGGACAGGAGCAATGAGCAGTTCTTC | CASSTLDRSNEQFF
TRBJ1-2 | many | NA | TRBV6-2/TRBV6-3 | TGTGCCAGCAAGACTGGGATGTCAGTCTATGGCTACACCTTC | CASKTGMSVYGYTF
TRBJ2-1 | NA | TRBD2 | TRBV20-1 | TGCAGTGCTAGAGATACGAGCGGGGGGGCTGGGTTCAATGAGCAGTTCTTC | CSARDTSGGAGFNEQFF
TRBJ2-1 | many | NA | TRBV18 | TGTGCCAGCTCACACCCGTCGGACTCGCTCTCCTACAATGAGCAGTTCTTC | CASSHPSDSLSYNEQFF
TRBJ1-1 | NA | NA | TRBV28 | TGTGCCAGCAGTTTGCTGGGCAGGGAGGCTGAAGCTTTCTTT | CASSLLGREAEAFF
TRBJ1-1 | many | NA | TRBV5-5 | TGTGCCAGCAGCTCCTTTGGCGGGGGGGCGTTGAACACTGAAGCTTTCTTT | CASSSFGGGALNTEAFF
TRBJ2-1 | many | TRBD1 | TRBV2 | TGTGCCAGCAGTGAAGTTGGTGGGACAGCCGTTAGCTCCTACAATGAGCAGTTCTTC | CASSEVGGTAVSSYNEQFF
TRBJ2-4 | NA | NA | TRBV9 | TGTGCCAGCAGCGCCCAAGGACAGCCACTACCTCGCTTAAACATTCAGTACTTC | CASSAQGQPLPRLNIQYF
TRBJ1-5 | NA | NA | TRBV19 | TGTGCCAGTAGGGAGGGCAATCAGCCCCAGCATTTT | CASREGNQPQHF
TRBJ1-1 | few | TRBD1 | TRBV2 | TGTGCCAGCATGGGGACAGGGGATACTGAAGCTTTCTTT | CASMGTGDTEAFF
TRBJ2-1 | NA | TRBD2 | TRBV4-3 | TGCGCCAGCAGCCAAGAACCCCCGGAGGGGTGGAGCGGGGCTTACAATGAGCAGTTCTTC | CASSQEPPEGWSGAYNEQFF
TRBJ2-3 | many | NA | TRBV5-1 | TGCGCCAGCAGCTCGGGACATACGCAGTATTTT | CASSSGHTQYF
TRBJ2-7 | many | TRBD1 | TRBV6-5 | TGTGCCAGCAGTTACGACAGGGGTAGAGGCGAGCAGTACTTC | CASSYDRGRGEQYF
TRBJ2-1 | many | TRBD2 | TRBV20-1 | TGCAGTGCTAGGCCAACCACTAGCGGGAGTCAGAGTGAGCAGTTCTTC | CSARPTTSGSQSEQFF
TRBJ1-4 | many | TRBD1 | TRBV28 | TGTGCCAGCAGTGTACGATCCAGGGGGCGGGCTGAAAAACTGTTTTTT | CASSVRSRGRAEKLFF
TRBJ2-3 | many | TRBD2 | TRBV2 | TGTGCCAGCAGTGTTTGGGGGACTAGAGGCACAGATACGCAGTATTTT | CASSVWGTRGTDTQYF
TRBJ2-7 | many | NA | TRBV30 | TGTGCCTGGAGTCCTTATCCGGGGGACAGCTCCTACGAGCAGTACTTC | CAWSPYPGDSSYEQYF
TRBJ2-1 | few | NA | TRBV15 | TGTGCCACCAGCAGAGATTCGGGCGGGGCCTACAATGAGCAGCTCTTC | CATSRDSGGAYNEQLF
TRBJ2-1 | many | TRBD2 | TRBV20-1 | TGCAGTGCAAGACTAGCGGAGTACAATGAGCAGTTCTTC | CSARLAEYNEQFF
TRBJ2-2 | many | NA | TRBV20-1 | TGCAGTGCCCTTAACCCCCGGGGGGACAGCTACACCGGGGAGCTGTTTTTT | CSALNPRGDSYTGELFF
TRBJ1-2 | many | NA | TRBV27 | TGTGCCAGCAGTTTTCAGGGATTCTATGGCTACACCTTC | CASSFQGFYGYTF
TRBJ1-1 | many | NA | TRBV19 | TGTGCCAGTAGACCTTTGGCCAGGAACACTGAAGCTTTCTTT | CASRPLARNTEAFF
TRBJ2-1 | many | TRBD1 | TRBV28 | TGTGCCAGCAGTTCGGGACAGGGGGTCGATGAGCAGTTCTTC | CASSSGQGVDEQFF
TRBJ2-1 | few | TRBD1 | TRBV5-4 | TGTGCCAGCAGCTTCGGGACAGCAGTATCCACCTACAATGAGCAGTTCTTC | CASSFGTAVSTYNEQFF
TRBJ1-5 | NA | NA | TRBV7-8 | TGTGCCAGCAGCCCGGGGACCGCGGTCTATAGCAATCAGCCCCAGCATTTT | CASSPGTAVYSNQPQHF
TRBJ2-1 | NA | NA | TRBV24-1 | TGTGCCACCAGTGATTTTGTTGGAGGTGAGCAGTTCTTC | CATSDFVGGEQFF
TRBJ2-1 | NA | NA | TRBV2 | TGTGCCAGCGGCCGGGCCTACAATGAGCAGTTCTTC | CASGRAYNEQFF
TRBJ2-1 | few | NA | TRBV6-1 | TGTGCCAGTGGGACCTCCTCTTACAATGAGCAGTTCTTC | CASGTSSYNEQFF
TRBJ1-2 | many | TRBD1 | TRBV20-1 | TGCAGTGCCGAGGGACAGGGGGAAGACTATGGCTACACCTTC | CSAEGQGEDYGYTF
TRBJ1-1 | many | NA | TRBV7-9 | TGTGCCAGCAGCTCTTCTGACAGGTCCCGAATGAACACTGAAGCTTTCTTT | CASSSSDRSRMNTEAFF
TRBJ2-7 | NA | NA | TRBV4-3 | TGCGCCAGCAGCCTACGGGACGGCCATTACGAGCAGTACTTC | CASSLRDGHYEQYF
TRBJ2-3 | NA | NA | TRBV19 | TGTGCCAGTTCCTCATCGTTCGCAGATACGCAGTATTTT | CASSSSFADTQYF
TRBJ2-1 | few | NA | TRBV30 | TGTGCCTGGAGTGCCGTCCGGACGGAAGAGTTAAGGAGCTCCTACAATGAGCAGTTCTTC | CAWSAVRTEELRSSYNEQFF
TRBJ1-6 | many | NA | TRBV28 | TGTGCCAGCAGTTCCGCGTGGAGCTCCTATAATTCACCCCTCCACTTT | CASSSAWSSYNSPLHF
TRBJ2-7 | few | NA | TRBV28 | TGTGCCAGCAGTACATCATCGATGGGGGAGCAGTACTTC | CASSTSSMGEQYF
TRBJ2-2 | many | TRBD1 | TRBV7-3 | TGTGCCAGCAGCTTTGGGACAGGGTTCGGTTCCGGGGAGCTGTTTTTT | CASSFGTGFGSGELFF
TRBJ2-1 | many | NA | TRBV7-2 | TGTGCCAGCAGCTTGGGGGGCGGGGCGCGCAATGAGCAGTTCTTC | CASSLGGGARNEQFF
TRBJ2-3 | NA | NA | TRBV5-1 | TGCGCCAGCAGCTTGGCCAGGGTTGGCACAGATACGCAGTATTTT | CASSLARVGTDTQYF
TRBJ2-3 | many | NA | TRBV7-2 | TGTGCCAGCAGCCTCCGGGGAACGGGGGGCACAGATACGCAGTATTTT | CASSLRGTGGTDTQYF
TRBJ1-2 | many | NA | TRBV12-3/TRBV12-4 | TGTGCCAGCAGTCCCCCCGGTTACATATCAGACTATGGCTACACCTTC | CASSPPGYISDYGYTF
TRBJ2-1 | many | NA | TRBV28 | TGTGCCAGCAGGGATGAGACTGGGAATGAGCAGTTCTTC | CASRDETGNEQFF
TRBJ2-3 | NA | NA | TRBV7-2 | TGTGCCAGCAGCAGACAGGGGCGGGGGAGCACAGATACGCAGTATTTT | CASSRQGRGSTDTQYF
TRBJ1-6 | few | NA | TRBV6-1 | TGTGCCAGCAGCCTACCGGGACAAGATCTGGGTTCACCCCTCCACTTT | CASSLPGQDLGSPLHF
TRBJ2-5 | many | TRBD2 | TRBV19 | TGTGCCAGTAGTATAGGGGCTAGCGGGGGCGGACGCGAGACCCAGTACTTC | CASSIGASGGGRETQYF